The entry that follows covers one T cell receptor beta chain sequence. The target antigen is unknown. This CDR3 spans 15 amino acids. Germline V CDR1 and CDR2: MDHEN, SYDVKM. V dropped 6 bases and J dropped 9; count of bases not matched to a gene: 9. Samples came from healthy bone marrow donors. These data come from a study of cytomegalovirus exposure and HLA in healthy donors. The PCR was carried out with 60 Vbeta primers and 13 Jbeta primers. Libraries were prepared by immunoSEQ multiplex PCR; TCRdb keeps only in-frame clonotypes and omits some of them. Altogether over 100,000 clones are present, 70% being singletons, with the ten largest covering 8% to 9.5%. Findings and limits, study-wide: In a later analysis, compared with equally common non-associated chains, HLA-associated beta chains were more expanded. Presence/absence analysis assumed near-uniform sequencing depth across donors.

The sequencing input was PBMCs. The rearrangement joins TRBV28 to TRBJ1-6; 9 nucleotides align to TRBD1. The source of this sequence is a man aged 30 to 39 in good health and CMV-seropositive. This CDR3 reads CASSFYRGLISPLHF. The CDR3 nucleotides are TGTGCCAGCAGCTTTTACAGGGGGCTGATTTCACCCCTCCACTTT.